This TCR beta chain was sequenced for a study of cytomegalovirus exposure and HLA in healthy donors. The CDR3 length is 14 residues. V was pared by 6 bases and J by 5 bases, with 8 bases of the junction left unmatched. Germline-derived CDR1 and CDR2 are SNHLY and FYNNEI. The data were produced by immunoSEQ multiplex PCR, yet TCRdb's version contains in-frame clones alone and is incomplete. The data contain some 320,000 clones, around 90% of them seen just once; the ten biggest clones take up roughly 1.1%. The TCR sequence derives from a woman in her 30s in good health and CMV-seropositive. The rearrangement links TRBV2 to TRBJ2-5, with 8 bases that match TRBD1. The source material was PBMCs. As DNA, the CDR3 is TGTGCCAGCAGCGCAACAGGGGGAAGGGAGACCCAGTACTTC. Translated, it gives CASSATGGRETQYF. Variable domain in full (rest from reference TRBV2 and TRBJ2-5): EPEVTQTPSHQVTQMGQEVILRCVPISNHLYFYWYRQILGQKVEFLVSFYNNEISEKSEIFDDQFSVERPDGSNFTLKIRSTKLEDSAMYFCASSATGGRETQYFGPGTRLLVL.